One T cell receptor (beta chain) is described in this entry. The length of the CDR3 is 18 residues. Germline values: CDR1 MNHNS, CDR2 SASEGT. V shed 7 bases and J 2 bases; nucleotides not matched to a gene: 17. TCR beta libraries were built with iRepertoire HTBI primers and Arm-PCR of CDR3 regions. Each CDR3 protein is one row after TCRdb ran MiXCR on the multiplex PCR reads. The sample comprises fewer than 650,000 distinct CDR3 sequences, roughly 16% of which are singletons, and around 19% rests with the top ten. Time point indicated: newly diagnosed GD, antithyroid drugs for less than 3 months. Isolated PBMC RNA provided the starting material for the TCR library. Clinicians diagnosed Graves' disease using American Thyroid Association guidelines. The record originates from a study of regulatory T cells in long-lasting Graves disease. These data are also associated with another study on T cells in Graves' hyperthyroidism and ophthalmopathy. Turning to that study: A patient was excluded if there was uncontrolled infection, other autoimmune disease, pregnancy or lactation.

This sample comprised peripheral blood mononuclear cells (PBMCs), obtained at new diagnosis, from a patient treated with antithyroid drugs. This clonotype originated in a woman aged 25-40 years with Graves disease. The rearrangement links TRBV6-1 to TRBJ2-3; TRBD2 agrees at 8 bases. CDR3 in DNA: TGTGCCAGCACCCCCCAGCGGGAGATGTCCGTGGACACAGATACGCAGTATTTT. Its translation: CASTPQREMSVDTDTQYF.